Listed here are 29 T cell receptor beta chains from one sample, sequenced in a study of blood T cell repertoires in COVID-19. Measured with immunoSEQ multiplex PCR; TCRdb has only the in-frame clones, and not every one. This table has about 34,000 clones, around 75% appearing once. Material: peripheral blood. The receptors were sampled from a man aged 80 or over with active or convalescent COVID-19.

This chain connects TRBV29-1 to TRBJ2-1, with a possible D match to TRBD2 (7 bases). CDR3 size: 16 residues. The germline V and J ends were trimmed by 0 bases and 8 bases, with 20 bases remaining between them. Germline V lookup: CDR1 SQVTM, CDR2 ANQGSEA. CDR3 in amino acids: CSVEDLGGWGGDEQFF. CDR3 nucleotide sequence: TGCAGCGTTGAAGATTTAGGGGGATGGGGGGGAGATGAGCAGTTCTTC.

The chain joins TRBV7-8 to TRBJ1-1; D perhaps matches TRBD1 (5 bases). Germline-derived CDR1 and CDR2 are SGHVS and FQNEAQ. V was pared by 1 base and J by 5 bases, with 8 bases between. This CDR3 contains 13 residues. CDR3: CASSLVQGTEAFF. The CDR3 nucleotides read TGTGCCAGCAGCTTAGTGCAGGGAACTGAAGCTTTCTTT. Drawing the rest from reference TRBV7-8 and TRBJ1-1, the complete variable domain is GAGVSQSPRYKVAKRGQDVALRCDPISGHVSLFWYQQALGQGPEFLTYFQNEAQLDKSGLPSDRFFAERPEGSVSTLKIQRTQQEDSAVYLCASSLVQGTEAFFGQGTRLTVV.

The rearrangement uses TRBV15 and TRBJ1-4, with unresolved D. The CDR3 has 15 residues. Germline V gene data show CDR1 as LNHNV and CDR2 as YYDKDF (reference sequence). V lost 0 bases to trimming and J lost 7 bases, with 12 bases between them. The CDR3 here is CATSRDLGNGEKLFF. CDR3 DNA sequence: TGTGCCACCAGCAGAGATTTGGGCAACGGTGAAAAACTGTTTTTT.

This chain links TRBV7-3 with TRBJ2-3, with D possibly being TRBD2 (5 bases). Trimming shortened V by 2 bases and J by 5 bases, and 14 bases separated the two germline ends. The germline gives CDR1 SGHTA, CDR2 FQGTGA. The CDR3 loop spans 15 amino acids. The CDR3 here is CASSLSVNAGDTQYF. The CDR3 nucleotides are TGTGCCAGCAGCTTATCGGTCAACGCGGGAGATACGCAGTATTTT.

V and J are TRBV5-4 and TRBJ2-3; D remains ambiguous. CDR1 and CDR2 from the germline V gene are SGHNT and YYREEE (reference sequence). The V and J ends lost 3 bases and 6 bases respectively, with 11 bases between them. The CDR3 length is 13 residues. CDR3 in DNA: TGTGCCAGCAGCTCCGGTAGTACGGATACGCAGTATTTT. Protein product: CASSSGSTDTQYF.

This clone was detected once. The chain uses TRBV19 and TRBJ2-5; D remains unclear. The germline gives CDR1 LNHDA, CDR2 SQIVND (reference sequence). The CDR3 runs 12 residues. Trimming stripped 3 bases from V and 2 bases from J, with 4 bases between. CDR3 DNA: TGTGCCAGTAGTATCCAGCAAGAGACCCAGTACTTC. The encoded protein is CASSIQQETQYF.

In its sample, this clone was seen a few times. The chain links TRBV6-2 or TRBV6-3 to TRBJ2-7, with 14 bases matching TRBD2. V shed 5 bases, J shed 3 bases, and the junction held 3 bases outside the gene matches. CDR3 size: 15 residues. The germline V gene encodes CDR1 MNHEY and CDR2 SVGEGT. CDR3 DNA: TGTGCCAGCAGTCCCGGGACTAGCGGGAGCTACGAGCAGTACTTC. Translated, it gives CASSPGTSGSYEQYF.

CDR3 sequence: CATSRGSAGLYEQYF. The CDR3 nucleotides read TGTGCCACCAGCAGAGGTTCTGCAGGCCTTTACGAGCAGTACTTC. The gene calls are TRBV15 and TRBJ2-7; D not resolved. From germline, CDR1 is LNHNV and CDR2 YYDKDF (reference sequence). The V end was cut by 1 base, the J end by 4 bases, with 14 bases between. The CDR3 is made up of 15 amino acids.

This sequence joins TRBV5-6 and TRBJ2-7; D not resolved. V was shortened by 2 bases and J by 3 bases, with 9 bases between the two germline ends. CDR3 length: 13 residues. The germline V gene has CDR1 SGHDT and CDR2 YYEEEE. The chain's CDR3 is CASSLPGVYEQYF. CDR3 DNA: TGTGCCAGCAGCTTACCCGGAGTCTACGAGCAGTACTTC.

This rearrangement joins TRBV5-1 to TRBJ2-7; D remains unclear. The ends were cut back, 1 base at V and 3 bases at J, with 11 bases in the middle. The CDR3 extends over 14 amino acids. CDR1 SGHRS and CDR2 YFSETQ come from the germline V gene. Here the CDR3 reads CASSLRYVLYEQYF. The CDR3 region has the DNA TGCGCCAGCAGCTTGCGTTACGTACTCTACGAGCAGTACTTC.

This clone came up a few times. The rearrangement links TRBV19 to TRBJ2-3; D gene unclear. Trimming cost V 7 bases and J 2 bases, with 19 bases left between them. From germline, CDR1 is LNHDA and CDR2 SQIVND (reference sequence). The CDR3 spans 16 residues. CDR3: CASKALYEASTDTQYF. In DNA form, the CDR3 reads TGTGCCAGTAAAGCCCTATACGAAGCGTCCACAGATACGCAGTATTTT.

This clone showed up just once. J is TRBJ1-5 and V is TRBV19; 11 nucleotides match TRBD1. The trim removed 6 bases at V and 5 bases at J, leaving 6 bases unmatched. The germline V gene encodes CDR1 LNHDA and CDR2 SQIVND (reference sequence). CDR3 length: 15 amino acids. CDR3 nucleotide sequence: TGTGCCAGTAGGGACAGGGGGCGGAGTGATCAGCCCCAGCATTTT. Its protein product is CASRDRGRSDQPQHF. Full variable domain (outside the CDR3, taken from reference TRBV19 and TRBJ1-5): DGGITQSPKYLFRKEGQNVTLSCEQNLNHDAMYWYRQDPGQGLRLIYYSQIVNDFQKGDIAEGYSVSREKKESFPLTVTSAQKNPTAFYLCASRDRGRSDQPQHFGDGTRLSIL.

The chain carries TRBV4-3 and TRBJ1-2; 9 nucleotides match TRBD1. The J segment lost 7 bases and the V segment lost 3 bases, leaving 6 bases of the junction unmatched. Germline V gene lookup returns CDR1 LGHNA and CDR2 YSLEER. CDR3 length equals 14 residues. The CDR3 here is CASSHGTGQGGYTF. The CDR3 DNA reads TGCGCCAGCAGCCATGGGACAGGGCAGGGTGGCTACACCTTC.

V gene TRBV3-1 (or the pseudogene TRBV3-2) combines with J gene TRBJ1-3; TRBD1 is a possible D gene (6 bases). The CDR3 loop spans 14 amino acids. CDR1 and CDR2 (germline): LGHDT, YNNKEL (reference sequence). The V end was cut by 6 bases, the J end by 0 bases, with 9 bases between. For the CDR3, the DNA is TGTGCCAGCAGAGACAGGCACTCTGGAAACACCATATATTTT. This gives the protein CASRDRHSGNTIYF.

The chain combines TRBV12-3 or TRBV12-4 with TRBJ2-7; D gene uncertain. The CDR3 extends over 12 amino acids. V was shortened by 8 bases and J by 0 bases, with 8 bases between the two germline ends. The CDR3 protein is CASGPGSYEQYF. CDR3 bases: TGTGCCAGCGGCCCGGGCTCCTACGAGCAGTACTTC.

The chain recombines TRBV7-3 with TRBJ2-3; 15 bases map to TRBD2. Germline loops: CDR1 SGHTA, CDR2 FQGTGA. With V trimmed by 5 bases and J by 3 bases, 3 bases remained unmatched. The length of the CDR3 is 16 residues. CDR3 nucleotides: TGTGCCAGCAGCCCGGGACTAGCGGGAGGTACAGATACGCAGTATTTT. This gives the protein CASSPGLAGGTDTQYF. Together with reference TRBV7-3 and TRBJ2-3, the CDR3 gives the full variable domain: GAGVSQTPSNKVTEKGKYVELRCDPISGHTALYWYRQSLGQGPEFLIYFQGTGAADDSGLPNDRFFAVRPEGSVSTLKIQRTERGDSAVYLCASSPGLAGGTDTQYFGPGTRLTVL.

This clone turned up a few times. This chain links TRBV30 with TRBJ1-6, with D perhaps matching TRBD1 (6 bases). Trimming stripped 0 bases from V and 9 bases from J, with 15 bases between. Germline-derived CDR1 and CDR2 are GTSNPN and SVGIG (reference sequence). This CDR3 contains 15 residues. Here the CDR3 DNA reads TGTGCCTGGAGTGTACTCTTAGGGGGTGGTTCACCCCTCCACTTT. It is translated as CAWSVLLGGGSPLHF.

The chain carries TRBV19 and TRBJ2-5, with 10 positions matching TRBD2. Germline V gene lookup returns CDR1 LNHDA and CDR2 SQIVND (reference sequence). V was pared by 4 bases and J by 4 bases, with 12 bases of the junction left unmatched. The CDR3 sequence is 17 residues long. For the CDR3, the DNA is TGTGCCAGTAGTAAGATCCCTAGCGGGAGTTTTGGAGAGACCCAGTACTTC. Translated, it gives CASSKIPSGSFGETQYF.

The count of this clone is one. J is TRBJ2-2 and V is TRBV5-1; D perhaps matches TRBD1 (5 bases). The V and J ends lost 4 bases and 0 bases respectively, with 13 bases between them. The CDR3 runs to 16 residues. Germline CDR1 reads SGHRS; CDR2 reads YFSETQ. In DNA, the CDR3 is TGCGCCAGCAGCCATGGACAAATTTCGAACACCGGGGAGCTGTTTTTT. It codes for CASSHGQISNTGELFF.

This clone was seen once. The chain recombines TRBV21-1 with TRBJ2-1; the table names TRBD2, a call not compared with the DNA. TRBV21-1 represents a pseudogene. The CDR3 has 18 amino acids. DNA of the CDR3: TGTGCCAGCAGCAAAGCTTCCCGGACTAGCGGGAGTAAAAATGAGCAGTTCTTC. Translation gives CASSKASRTSGSKNEQFF.

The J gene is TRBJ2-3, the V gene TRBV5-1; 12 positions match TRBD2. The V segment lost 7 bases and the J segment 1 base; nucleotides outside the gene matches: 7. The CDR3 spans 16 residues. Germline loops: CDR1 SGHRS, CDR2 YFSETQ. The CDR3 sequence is CASGLAGGLRTDTQYF. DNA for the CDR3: TGCGCCAGCGGGCTAGCGGGAGGGCTGCGCACAGATACGCAGTATTTT.

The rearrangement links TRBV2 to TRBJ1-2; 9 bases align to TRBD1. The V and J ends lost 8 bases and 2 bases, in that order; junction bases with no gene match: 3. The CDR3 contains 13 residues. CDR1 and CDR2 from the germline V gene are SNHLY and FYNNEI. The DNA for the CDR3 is TGTGCCAGCGCCGGGACAGGGAACTATGGCTACACCTTC. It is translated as CASAGTGNYGYTF.

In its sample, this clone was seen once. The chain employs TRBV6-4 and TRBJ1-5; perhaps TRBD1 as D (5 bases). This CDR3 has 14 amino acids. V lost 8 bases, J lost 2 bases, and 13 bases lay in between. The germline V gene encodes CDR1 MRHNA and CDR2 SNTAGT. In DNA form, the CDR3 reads TGTGCCAGCCGGGGGGACTCGGGCAATCAGCCCCAGCATTTT. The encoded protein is CASRGDSGNQPQHF.

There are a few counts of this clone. CDR3 DNA sequence: TGTGCCAGCAGCAGAGTGGGGCAAAGAGAGCAGTTCTTC. Its protein is CASSRVGQREQFF. The gene calls are TRBV11-2 and TRBJ2-1; D might be TRBD1 (5 bases). This CDR3 is 13 amino acids long. Looked up from germline, CDR1 is SGHAT and CDR2 is FQNNGV. The ends were cut back, 5 bases at V and 10 bases at J, with 15 bases in the middle. The variable domain in full, with the rest retrieved from reference TRBV11-2 and TRBJ2-1, is EAGVAQSPRYKIIEKRQSVAFWCNPISGHATLYWYQQILGQGPKLLIQFQNNGVVDDSQLPKDRFSAERLKGVDSTLKIQPAKLEDSAVYLCASSRVGQREQFFGPGTRLTVL.

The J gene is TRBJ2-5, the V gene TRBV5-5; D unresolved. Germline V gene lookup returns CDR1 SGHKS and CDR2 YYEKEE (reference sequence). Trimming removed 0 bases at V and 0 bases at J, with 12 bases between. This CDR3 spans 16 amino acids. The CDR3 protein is CASSLGQVRNQETQYF. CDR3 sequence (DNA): TGTGCCAGCAGCTTGGGGCAGGTTCGGAACCAAGAGACCCAGTACTTC.

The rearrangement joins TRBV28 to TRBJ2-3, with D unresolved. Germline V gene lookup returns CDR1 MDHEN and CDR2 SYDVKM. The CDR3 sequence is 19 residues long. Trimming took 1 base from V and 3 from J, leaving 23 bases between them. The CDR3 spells CASSLSTYKINPRTDTQYF. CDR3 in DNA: TGTGCCAGCAGTTTATCCACCTATAAGATCAACCCGAGGACAGATACGCAGTATTTT.

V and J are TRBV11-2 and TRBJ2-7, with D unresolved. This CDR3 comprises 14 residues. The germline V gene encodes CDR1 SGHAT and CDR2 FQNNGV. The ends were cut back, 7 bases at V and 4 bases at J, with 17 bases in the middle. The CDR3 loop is CASNSLFRDYEQYF. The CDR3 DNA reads TGTGCCAGCAACAGCTTATTCCGAGATTACGAGCAGTACTTC.

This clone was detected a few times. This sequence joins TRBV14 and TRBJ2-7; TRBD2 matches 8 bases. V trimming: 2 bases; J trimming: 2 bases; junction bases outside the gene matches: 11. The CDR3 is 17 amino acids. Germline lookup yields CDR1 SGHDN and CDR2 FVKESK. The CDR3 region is CASSQTYSGAGPYEQYF. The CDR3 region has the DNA TGTGCCAGCAGCCAAACCTATAGCGGGGCCGGGCCCTACGAGCAGTACTTC.

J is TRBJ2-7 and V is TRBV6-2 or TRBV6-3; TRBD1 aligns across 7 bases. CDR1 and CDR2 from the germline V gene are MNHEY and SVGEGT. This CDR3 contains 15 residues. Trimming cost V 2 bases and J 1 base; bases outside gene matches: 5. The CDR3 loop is CASSYTATGSYEQYF. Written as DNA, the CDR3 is TGTGCCAGCAGTTACACAGCGACAGGGTCCTACGAGCAGTACTTC.